The 29 T cell receptor beta chains below were found in one sample sequenced in a study of cytomegalovirus exposure and HLA in healthy donors. Primers for the PCR totalled 60 Vbeta and 13 Jbeta. Some clones are missing from TCRdb's copy, which holds only in-frame ones; the method was immunoSEQ multiplex PCR. Of some 110,000 clones listed, over 75% are singletons. Sequences were obtained from PBMCs. The origin of the receptors is a man aged 30 to 39 in good health and CMV-seronegative.

The genes are TRBV6-1 and TRBJ2-3; TRBD1 agrees at 7 bases. CDR1 MNHNS and CDR2 SASEGT come from the germline V gene. The CDR3 sequence is 16 residues long. V was pared by 4 bases and J by 1 base, with 8 bases of the junction left unmatched. The CDR3 spells CASSVKRGRGTDTQYF. CDR3 nucleotides: TGTGCCAGCAGTGTCAAGAGGGGGCGGGGCACAGATACGCAGTATTTT.

The chain couples TRBV15 to TRBJ1-3; the D gene is possibly TRBD1 (5 bases). Germline CDR1 LNHNV, CDR2 YYDKDF (reference sequence). The CDR3 is 15 residues long. Trimming pared 9 bases from V and 4 bases from J, leaving 19 bases between. CDR3 sequence reads: CATRDRGQGGNTIYF. In DNA form, the CDR3 reads TGTGCCACGAGAGACCGTGGCCAGGGCGGAAACACCATATATTTT. The variable domain in full, completed from reference TRBV15 and TRBJ1-3, reads DAMVIQNPRYQVTQFGKPVTLSCSQTLNHNVMYWYQQKSSQAPKLLFHYYDKDFNNEADTPDNFQSRRPNTSFCFLDIRSPGLGDTAMYLCATRDRGQGGNTIYFGEGSWLTVV.

This chain connects TRBV7-9 to TRBJ1-1; D gene ambiguous. The CDR3 spans 15 residues. Trimming shortened V by 2 bases and J by 1 base, and 11 bases separated the two germline ends. The germline V gene has CDR1 SEHNR and CDR2 FQNEAQ (reference sequence). CDR3 in DNA: TGTGCCAGCAGCTTAATTAGAGCCTCGAACACTGAAGCTTTCTTT. The encoded protein is CASSLIRASNTEAFF. Full variable domain (remainder filled in from reference TRBV7-9 and TRBJ1-1): DTGVSQNPRHKITKRGQNVTFRCDPISEHNRLYWYRQTLGQGPEFLTYFQNEAQLEKSRLLSDRFSAERPKGSFSTLEIQRTEQGDSAMYLCASSLIRASNTEAFFGQGTRLTVV.

This chain connects TRBV18 to TRBJ1-6; TRBD1 aligns across 8 bases. CDR3 length: 17 residues. Trimming cost V 0 bases and J 8 bases; bases outside gene matches: 9. In germline, CDR1 is KGHSH, CDR2 LQKENI. CDR3 coding DNA: TGTGCCAGCTCACCACCGTTGACAGGGGTTAGGGATTCACCCCTCCACTTT. It yields the protein CASSPPLTGVRDSPLHF. The variable domain in full, completed from reference TRBV18 and TRBJ1-6, reads NAGVMQNPRHLVRRRGQEARLRCSPMKGHSHVYWYRQLPEEGLKFMVYLQKENIIDESGMPKERFSAEFPKEGPSILRIQQVVRGDSAAYFCASSPPLTGVRDSPLHFGNGTRLTVT.

V and J are TRBV7-6 and TRBJ2-7; 9 nucleotides agree with TRBD1. The junction had 12 bases not matched to a gene; V was cut back by 1 base and J by 5 bases. Per the germline V gene, CDR1 is SGHVS and CDR2 is FNYEAQ. The length of the CDR3 is 17 residues. The CDR3 reads CASSLVGGQGIGDEQYF. The DNA for the CDR3 is TGTGCCAGCAGCTTAGTAGGGGGACAGGGTATAGGGGACGAGCAGTACTTC.

The chain joins TRBV27 to TRBJ1-2; weak D call: TRBD1 (5 bases). The CDR3 is made up of 15 amino acids. Trimming pared 4 bases from V and 5 bases from J, leaving 17 bases between. CDR1 MNHEY and CDR2 SMNVEV come from the germline V gene (reference sequence). CDR3 amino acids: CASSSGHGGLYGYTF. Written as DNA, the CDR3 is TGTGCCAGCAGTTCCGGGCACGGGGGGTTATATGGCTACACCTTC.

The rearrangement links TRBV6-5 to TRBJ2-1; D not certain. Per germline, CDR1 MNHEY and CDR2 SVGAGI. The CDR3 extends over 12 amino acids. The V end lost 4 bases, the J end lost 7 bases, and 8 bases lay between the germline ends. The CDR3 DNA reads TGTGCCAGCAGTTCAGGTGGGAATGAGCAGTTCTTC. Its protein is CASSSGGNEQFF.

The rearrangement joins TRBV19 to TRBJ1-1; TRBD1 matches at 7 bases. The CDR3 loop spans 14 amino acids. The germline CDR1 and CDR2 sequences are LNHDA and SQIVND (reference sequence). Trimming cost V 7 bases and J 2 bases; bases outside gene matches: 7. CDR3: CASTETGTNTEAFF. As DNA, the CDR3 is TGTGCCAGTACCGAGACAGGGACTAACACTGAAGCTTTCTTT.

The V and J genes are TRBV6-6 and TRBJ2-7; 8 bases line up with TRBD1. V trimming: 5 bases; J trimming: 4 bases; junction bases outside the gene matches: 10. The CDR3 is made up of 15 amino acids. Germline V CDR1 and CDR2: MNHNY, SVGAGI (reference sequence). The CDR3 sequence is CASSPSRDRIYEQYF. The CDR3 DNA reads TGTGCCAGCAGTCCGTCCCGGGACAGGATTTACGAGCAGTACTTC.

This clone was detected only once. The chain recombines TRBV5-1 with TRBJ2-5; 7 bases fit TRBD2. The end of the DNA is better explained by TRBJ2-7, so the J call may be wrong. Germline values: CDR1 SGHRS, CDR2 YFSETQ. This CDR3 is 16 amino acids long. The DNA for the CDR3 is TGCGCCAGCAGCCCACGGACCGGGACTACTCCCTACGAGCAGTACTTC. Residues: CASSPRTGTTPYEQYF.

Regarding this clone: The sample carries other DNA sequences with the same CDR3. The chain carries TRBV6-1 and TRBJ1-5, with D hard to call. Germline-derived CDR1 and CDR2 are MNHNS and SASEGT. The CDR3 runs to 15 residues. V was clipped by 1 base and J by 1 base, with 8 bases between them. CDR3 region: CASSEGAGSNQPQHF. The CDR3 nucleotides read TGTGCCAGCAGTGAAGGGGCGGGAAGCAATCAGCCCCAGCATTTT.

This chain connects TRBV6-6 to TRBJ1-1, with TRBD1 identical over 8 bases. The trim removed 5 bases at V and 4 bases at J, leaving 9 bases unmatched. The CDR3 totals 15 residues. CDR1 is MNHNY, CDR2 SVGAGI, per germline (reference sequence). CDR3 residues: CASSPTGQDGTEAFF. CDR3 coding DNA: TGTGCCAGCAGTCCTACGGGACAGGACGGCACTGAAGCTTTCTTT.

Comments on this clone: Compared with germline, one end of the junction differs, possibly owing to a read error. The genes are TRBV15 and TRBJ1-5; 7 positions agree with TRBD1. Looked up from germline, CDR1 is LNHNV and CDR2 is YYDKDF (reference sequence). This CDR3 contains 17 residues. CDR3 in DNA: TGTGCCACCAGCAGAGGGGACAGCATAAGGAGGCAATCAGCCCCAGCATTT. This codes for CATSRGDSIRRQSAPAF.

This sequence joins TRBV27 and TRBJ1-6; D may be TRBD1 (5 bases). V lost 2 bases and J 8 bases, leaving 13 bases between the germline ends. Germline V gene lookup returns CDR1 MNHEY and CDR2 SMNVEV (reference sequence). This CDR3 spans 15 amino acids. CDR3 DNA: TGTGCCAGCAGTTTAGGAGCAGGGTTCTATTCACCCCTCCACTTT. Protein: CASSLGAGFYSPLHF.

The chain recombines TRBV5-1 with TRBJ2-6, with TRBD1 as a possible D gene (5 bases). This CDR3 spans 15 amino acids. Germline CDR1 and CDR2: SGHRS and YFSETQ. V shed 4 bases and J shed 2 bases, with 10 bases lying between them. The CDR3 sequence is CASSPQGPGANVLTF. In DNA form, the CDR3 reads TGCGCCAGCAGCCCCCAGGGCCCTGGGGCCAACGTCCTGACTTTC. The whole variable domain, remainder taken from reference TRBV5-1 and TRBJ2-6, is KAGVTQTPRYLIKTRGQQVTLSCSPISGHRSVSWYQQTPGQGLQFLFEYFSETQRNKGNFPGRFSGRQFSNSRSEMNVSTLELGDSALYLCASSPQGPGANVLTFGAGSRLTVL.

V usage is TRBV7-2 and J usage is TRBJ2-5; no clear D gene. This CDR3 is built from 15 residues. Trimming pared 2 bases from V and 5 bases from J, leaving 15 bases between. Germline V gene sequence: CDR1 SGHTA, CDR2 FQGNSA. The CDR3 DNA is TGTGCCAGCAGCTTAACGTCGGGTGGAGATGAGACCCAGTACTTC. It specifies CASSLTSGGDETQYF.

The chain joins TRBV28 to TRBJ1-1, with D hard to call. Trimming took 11 bases from V and 11 from J, leaving 18 bases between them. Per germline, CDR1 MDHEN and CDR2 SYDVKM. The CDR3 is made up of 11 amino acids. The DNA of the CDR3 is TGTGCCTCGGGTCCGTCGACGGGGGCTTTCTTT. Amino acid sequence: CASGPSTGAFF.

Only a few counts were recorded for this clone. The CDR3 DNA is TGTGCCAGCAGTGAAGTGGGGGCCCCCAAGAAAAAACTGTTTTTT. It specifies CASSEVGAPKKKLFF. The chain joins TRBV6-1 to TRBJ1-4; D is possibly TRBD1 (6 bases). V was trimmed by 1 base and J by 9 bases, leaving 15 bases between them. Germline V lookup: CDR1 MNHNS, CDR2 SASEGT. The CDR3 is made up of 15 amino acids.

This rearrangement joins TRBV27 to TRBJ2-5; D might be TRBD1 (6 bases). V was pared by 2 bases and J by 5 bases, with 12 bases between. In germline, CDR1 is MNHEY, CDR2 SMNVEV (reference sequence). The CDR3 loop spans 14 amino acids. The chain's CDR3 is CASSLAPGVETQYF. In nucleotides, the CDR3 is TGTGCCAGCAGTTTAGCCCCAGGGGTTGAGACCCAGTACTTC.

This clone appeared once. Additional DNA sequences in this sample encode the identical CDR3. This sequence joins TRBV9 and TRBJ1-3; no definite D call. The CDR3 has 14 amino acids. Trimming took 2 bases from V and 1 from J, leaving 7 bases between them. The V gene's germline CDR1 is SGDLS and CDR2 YYNGEE. The CDR3 region has the DNA TGTGCCAGCAGCGTCGACGGGTCTGGAAACACCATATATTTT. Its translation is CASSVDGSGNTIYF.

This clone has only one observation. CDR3 amino acids: CASSQESPRGSYEQYF. The CDR3 DNA follows: TGCGCCAGCAGCCAAGAGTCCCCGCGGGGATCCTACGAGCAGTACTTC. This chain connects TRBV4-1 to TRBJ2-5, with D perhaps matching TRBD2 (6 bases). The DNA end is a closer match to TRBJ2-7, so the J assignment may be wrong. Germline V gene lookup returns CDR1 MGHRA and CDR2 YSYEKL. The CDR3 extends over 16 amino acids.

The chain recombines TRBV5-6 with TRBJ2-1; TRBD1 matches at 9 bases. The junction had 6 bases not matched to a gene; V was cut back by 4 bases and J by 4 bases. The CDR3 length is 15 residues. CDR1 is SGHDT and CDR2 is YYEEEE in the germline V gene. The CDR3 reads CASSRRDRAYNEQFF. CDR3 in DNA: TGTGCCAGCAGCCGCCGGGACAGGGCATACAATGAGCAGTTCTTC.

The J gene is TRBJ2-7, the V gene TRBV30; 10 nucleotides match TRBD2. The CDR3 runs 14 residues. Per germline, CDR1 GTSNPN and CDR2 SVGIG (reference sequence). The junction had 9 bases not matched to a gene; V was cut back by 3 bases and J by 7 bases. In nucleotides, the CDR3 is TGTGCCTGGAGGCATTCAGCGGGGGGGCCTGAGCAGTACTTC. Translated, it gives CAWRHSAGGPEQYF.

V gene TRBV29-1 combines with J gene TRBJ2-1; 7 bases are a match to TRBD2. In germline, CDR1 is SQVTM, CDR2 ANQGSEA. The CDR3 runs to 16 residues. V shed 0 bases, J shed 6 bases, and the junction held 11 bases outside the gene matches. In nucleotides, the CDR3 is TGCAGCGTTGAAGATGGCACTGCGGGGGTCCTCAATGAGCAGTTCTTC. Translated, it gives CSVEDGTAGVLNEQFF.

V is TRBV7-2 and J is TRBJ1-5; D may be TRBD1 (6 bases). Trimming removed 1 base at V and 4 bases at J, with 17 bases between. The germline V gene encodes CDR1 SGHTA and CDR2 FQGNSA. The CDR3 has 17 residues. CDR3 sequence: CASSLGGEGGRNQPQHF. CDR3 bases: TGTGCCAGCAGCTTAGGCGGGGAGGGGGGACGGAATCAGCCCCAGCATTTT.

V and J are TRBV6-5 and TRBJ2-1; a possible D gene is TRBD2 (6 bases). CDR1 and CDR2 from the germline V gene are MNHEY and SVGAGI. Trimming pared 2 bases from V and 3 bases from J, leaving 14 bases between. The CDR3 runs 16 residues. CDR3 bases: TGTGCCAGCAGTTACCTCGGTCTAGCGAACTACAATGAGCAGTTCTTC. The encoded protein is CASSYLGLANYNEQFF.

V and J are TRBV18 and TRBJ2-1, with a possible D match to TRBD1 (6 bases). Trimming cost V 3 bases and J 6 bases, with 15 bases left between them. Germline CDR1 reads KGHSH; CDR2 reads LQKENI. This CDR3 is 15 amino acids long. In DNA, the CDR3 is TGTGCCAGCTCACCGGGGCAGGGGTTTGGCAATGAGCAGTTCTTC. This encodes CASSPGQGFGNEQFF. The entire variable domain, with the rest obtained from reference TRBV18 and TRBJ2-1, is as follows: NAGVMQNPRHLVRRRGQEARLRCSPMKGHSHVYWYRQLPEEGLKFMVYLQKENIIDESGMPKERFSAEFPKEGPSILRIQQVVRGDSAAYFCASSPGQGFGNEQFFGPGTRLTVL.

The chain combines TRBV7-2 with TRBJ1-6, with 9 bases lining up with TRBD1. The V segment lost 1 base and the J segment 8 bases; nucleotides outside the gene matches: 9. CDR3 length equals 17 residues. Germline CDR1 reads SGHTA; CDR2 reads FQGNSA. CDR3 loop: CASSLGGGTGNDSPLHF. CDR3 nucleotides: TGTGCCAGCAGCTTAGGGGGGGGGACAGGGAACGATTCACCCCTCCACTTT.

V usage is TRBV10-3 and J usage is TRBJ1-4; 10 nucleotides match TRBD1. The trim removed 7 bases at V and 8 bases at J, leaving 7 bases unmatched. The CDR3 consists of 14 residues. The V gene's germline CDR1 is ENHRY and CDR2 SYGVKD. CDR3 protein: CAIKGDRGTEKLFF. The CDR3 DNA is TGTGCCATCAAGGGGGACAGGGGTACCGAAAAACTGTTTTTT.